The 11 T cell receptor beta chains below all came from one sample that was sequenced in a study of T-cell reconstitution after alpha-beta-depleted transplantation in children. Preparation of the TCRbeta library was carried out with unique molecular identifiers. Each CDR3 protein gets one entry after TCRdb re-called the PCR reads with MiXCR. The top ten hold about a quarter of the sample, which has about 280,000 distinct CDR3 sequences, more than 9% seen once. The starting material was peripheral blood, obtained 180 days after TCRalphabeta/CD19-depleted stem cell transplant. The receptors here all came from a male patient between 2 and 15 years old who had a stem cell transplant for chronic granulomatous disease, so the T cells may come from the graft donor.

The CDR3 DNA sequence: TGTGCCAGCAGTGATTCCCCCGCCTACGAGCAGTACTTC. It specifies CASSDSPAYEQYF. This chain joins TRBV25-1 and TRBJ2-7; D unclear. Trimming removed 3 bases from V and 2 bases from J, with 8 bases in between. The CDR3 length is 13 residues. The V gene's germline CDR1 is MGHDK and CDR2 SYGVNS.

Of note for this clonotype: This clone may be a read error of a much larger clone one base away. V usage is TRBV6-2 or TRBV6-3 and J usage is TRBJ1-2; D is unclear. The CDR3 is 13 amino acids. In germline, CDR1 is MNHEY, CDR2 SVGEGT. Here the CDR3 reads CASSYRFDYGDTF. The CDR3 DNA reads as TGTGCCAGCAGTTACCGGTTCGACTATGGCGACACCTTC.

This clonotype was recorded many times. V and J are TRBV20-1 and TRBJ2-1; D remains unclear. V lost 4 bases, J lost 4 bases, and 20 bases lay in between. The CDR3 is made up of 16 amino acids. Per the germline V gene, CDR1 is DFQATT and CDR2 is SNEGSKA (reference sequence). CDR3 in DNA: TGCAGTGCTACCTTATTCGGGCTAGGTGGTTACAATGAGCAGTTCTTC. Encoded protein: CSATLFGLGGYNEQFF.

This clonotype was picked up many times. V gene TRBV11-2 combines with J gene TRBJ1-6; D is unresolved. CDR3 length: 18 residues. V shed 4 bases and J shed 0 bases, with 16 bases lying between them. Germline CDR1 and CDR2: SGHAT and FQNNGV. The CDR3: CASSWRLPTSSYNSPLHF. The CDR3 DNA is TGTGCCAGCAGCTGGCGGCTCCCCACGAGCTCCTATAATTCACCCCTCCACTTT.

This clonotype was counted many times. The chain is built from TRBV29-1 and TRBJ2-3, with 8 bases lining up with TRBD2. CDR3 size: 17 residues. With 0 bases clipped from V and 6 bases from J, the junction kept 14 bases outside the gene matches. The germline CDR1 and CDR2 sequences are SQVTM and ANQGSEA. The CDR3 DNA reads TGCAGCGTTGAAGATCTGGAGGCTAGCGGGTTCCTGGATACGCAGTATTTT. Amino acids: CSVEDLEASGFLDTQYF.

The table lists this clonotype with many counts. This chain connects TRBV12-3 or TRBV12-4 to TRBJ2-7; D is ambiguous. This CDR3 is built from 10 residues. V was pared by 3 bases and J by 10 bases, with 7 bases between. The CDR3 nucleotides are TGTGCCAGCAGTTTGGGGTTTCAGTACTTC. Protein: CASSLGFQYF.

In its sample, this clonotype was seen many times. The chain's CDR3 is CASSETGGLRTEAFF. Here the CDR3 DNA reads TGTGCCAGCAGTGAGACGGGGGGATTAAGGACTGAAGCTTTCTTT. V and J are TRBV6-1 and TRBJ1-1, with a possible D match to TRBD1 (5 bases). CDR3 length: 15 residues. The germline V and J ends were trimmed by 3 bases and 5 bases, with 16 bases remaining between them. Germline V gene lookup returns CDR1 MNHNS and CDR2 SASEGT.

This clonotype was found many times. This chain uses TRBV10-3 with TRBJ2-7; 11 bases line up with TRBD2. V was clipped by 2 bases and J by 0 bases; unmatched bases: 0. Germline CDR1 and CDR2: ENHRY and SYGVKD. This CDR3 is 15 amino acids long. The CDR3 region is CAISEGLAGSYEQYF. The CDR3 DNA is TGTGCCATCAGTGAGGGACTAGCGGGCTCCTACGAGCAGTACTTC.

There are many counts of this clonotype. This sequence joins TRBV29-1 and TRBJ1-1, with D possibly being TRBD1 (6 bases). V shed 8 bases and J shed 0 bases, with 13 bases lying between them. The V gene's germline CDR1 is SQVTM and CDR2 ANQGSEA. CDR3 length equals 13 residues. CDR3 amino acids: CSPNRDMNTEAFF. The CDR3 region has the DNA TGCAGCCCAAACAGGGATATGAACACTGAAGCTTTCTTT.

This clonotype was seen repeatedly, ten times or more. The genes are TRBV11-2 and TRBJ2-3, with 7 nucleotides matching TRBD2. This CDR3 is built from 14 residues. Trimming took 5 bases from V and 2 from J; bases not matched to a gene: 4. CDR1 is SGHAT and CDR2 is FQNNGV in the germline V gene. This CDR3 is CASSAGVHTDTQYF. In DNA, the CDR3 is TGTGCCAGCAGCGCGGGGGTCCACACAGATACGCAGTATTTT.

As concerns this clonotype: Given a much more abundant clone one base away, this may be a read error. CDR3 residues: CIASSQGIRQPQHF. CDR3 bases: TGCATTGCTAGTAGCCAGGGCATACGTCAGCCCCAGCATTTT. The chain couples TRBV20-1 to TRBJ1-5; D perhaps matches TRBD1 (5 bases). This CDR3 has 14 residues. CDR1 and CDR2 (germline): DFQATT, SNEGSKA (reference sequence).